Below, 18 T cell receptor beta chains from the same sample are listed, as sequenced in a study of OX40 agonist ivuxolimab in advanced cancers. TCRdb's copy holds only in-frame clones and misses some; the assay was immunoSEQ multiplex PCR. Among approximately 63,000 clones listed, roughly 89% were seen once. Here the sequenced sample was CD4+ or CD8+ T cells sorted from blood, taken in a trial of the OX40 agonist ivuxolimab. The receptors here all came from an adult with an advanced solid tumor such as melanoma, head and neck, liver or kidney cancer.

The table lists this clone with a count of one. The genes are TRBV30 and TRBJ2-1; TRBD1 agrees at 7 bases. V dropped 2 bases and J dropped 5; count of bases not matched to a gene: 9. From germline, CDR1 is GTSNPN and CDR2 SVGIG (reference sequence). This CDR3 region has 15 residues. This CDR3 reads CAWSRMGQINNEQFF. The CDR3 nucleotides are TGTGCCTGGAGTCGGATGGGACAGATTAACAATGAGCAGTTCTTC.

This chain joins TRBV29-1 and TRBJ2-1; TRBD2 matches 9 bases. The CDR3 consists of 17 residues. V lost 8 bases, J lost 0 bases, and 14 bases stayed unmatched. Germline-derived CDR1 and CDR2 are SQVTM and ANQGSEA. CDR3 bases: TGCAGCTCAACTGGGCGGGAGGGCCCCTACTCCTACAATGAGCAGTTCTTC. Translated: CSSTGREGPYSYNEQFF.

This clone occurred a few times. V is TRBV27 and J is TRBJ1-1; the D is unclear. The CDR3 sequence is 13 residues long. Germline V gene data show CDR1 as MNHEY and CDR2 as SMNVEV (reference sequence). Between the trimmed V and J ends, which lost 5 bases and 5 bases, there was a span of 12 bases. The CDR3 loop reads CASSLTRLTEAFF. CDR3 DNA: TGTGCCAGCAGTCTGACTAGATTAACTGAAGCTTTCTTT.

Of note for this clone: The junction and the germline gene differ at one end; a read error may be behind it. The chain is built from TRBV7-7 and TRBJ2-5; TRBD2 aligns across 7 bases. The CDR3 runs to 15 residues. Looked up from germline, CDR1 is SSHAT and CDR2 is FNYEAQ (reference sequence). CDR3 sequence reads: CASSLGGGGQETQYF. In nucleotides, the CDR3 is TGTGCTAGCAGCCTGGGTGGGGGGGGCCAAGAGACCCAGTACTTC.

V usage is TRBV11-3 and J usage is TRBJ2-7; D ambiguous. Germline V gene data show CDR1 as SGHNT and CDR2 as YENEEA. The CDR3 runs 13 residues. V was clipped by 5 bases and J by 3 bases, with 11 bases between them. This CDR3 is CASSKDPLYEQYF. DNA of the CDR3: TGTGCCAGCAGCAAAGACCCCCTCTACGAGCAGTACTTC. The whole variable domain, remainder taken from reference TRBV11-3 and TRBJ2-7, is EAGVVQSPRYKIIEKKQPVAFWCNPISGHNTLYWYLQNLGQGPELLIRYENEEAVDDSQLPKDRFSAERLKGVDSTLKIQPAELGDSAVYLCASSKDPLYEQYFGPGTRLTVT.

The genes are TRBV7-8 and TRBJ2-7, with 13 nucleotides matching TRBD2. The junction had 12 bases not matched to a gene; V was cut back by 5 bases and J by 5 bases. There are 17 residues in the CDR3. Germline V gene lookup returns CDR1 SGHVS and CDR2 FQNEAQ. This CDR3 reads CASSLQSGTSGIDEQYF. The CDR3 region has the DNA TGTGCCAGCAGCCTCCAATCCGGGACTAGCGGGATTGACGAGCAGTACTTC.

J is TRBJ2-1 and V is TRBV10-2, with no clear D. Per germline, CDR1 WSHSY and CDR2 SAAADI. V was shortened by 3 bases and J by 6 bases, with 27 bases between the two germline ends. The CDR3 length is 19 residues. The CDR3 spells CASSDRSPHPPAGINEQFF. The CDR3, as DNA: TGCGCCAGCAGTGATAGATCGCCTCATCCCCCTGCAGGTATCAATGAGCAGTTCTTC.

The DNA for the CDR3 is TGTGCCAGCAGCTTGGGACTAGCGGGAGGGGGAGAGACCCAGTACTTC. Translating gives CASSLGLAGGGETQYF. The V gene is TRBV11-2, the J gene TRBJ2-5, with TRBD2 matching over 16 bases. The length of the CDR3 is 16 residues. V lost 3 bases, J lost 4 bases, and 2 bases stayed unmatched. Per germline, CDR1 SGHAT and CDR2 FQNNGV.

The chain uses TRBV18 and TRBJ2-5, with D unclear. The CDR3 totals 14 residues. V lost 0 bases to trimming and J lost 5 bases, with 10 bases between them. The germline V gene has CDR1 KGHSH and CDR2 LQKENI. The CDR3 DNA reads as TGTGCCAGCTCACCACCAGGTCTACTGGAGACCCAGTACTTC. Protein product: CASSPPGLLETQYF.

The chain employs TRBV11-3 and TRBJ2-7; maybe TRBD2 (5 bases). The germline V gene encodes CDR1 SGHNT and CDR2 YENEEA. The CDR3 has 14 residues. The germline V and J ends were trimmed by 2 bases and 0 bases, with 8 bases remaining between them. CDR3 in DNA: TGTGCCAGCAGCTTACAGCGGAGCTCCTACGAGCAGTACTTC. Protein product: CASSLQRSSYEQYF.

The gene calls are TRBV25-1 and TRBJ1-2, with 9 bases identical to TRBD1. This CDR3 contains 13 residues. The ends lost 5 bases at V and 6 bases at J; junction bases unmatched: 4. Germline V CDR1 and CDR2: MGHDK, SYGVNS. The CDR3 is CASSRRQGDGYTF. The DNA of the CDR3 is TGTGCCAGCAGTAGGAGACAGGGGGATGGCTACACCTTC.

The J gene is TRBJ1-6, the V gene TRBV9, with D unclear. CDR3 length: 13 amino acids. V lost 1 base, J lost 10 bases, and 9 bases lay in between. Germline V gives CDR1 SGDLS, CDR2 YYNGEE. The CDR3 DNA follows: TGTGCCAGCAGCGTAACCCCCTCATCACCCCTCCACTTT. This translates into CASSVTPSSPLHF.

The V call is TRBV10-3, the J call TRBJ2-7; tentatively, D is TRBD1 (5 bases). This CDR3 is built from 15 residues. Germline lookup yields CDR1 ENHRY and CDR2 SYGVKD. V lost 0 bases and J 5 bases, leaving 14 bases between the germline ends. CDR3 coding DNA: TGTGCCATCAGTGAGTCTTGGGCCAGGGCCCACGAGCAGTACTTC. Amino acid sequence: CAISESWARAHEQYF.

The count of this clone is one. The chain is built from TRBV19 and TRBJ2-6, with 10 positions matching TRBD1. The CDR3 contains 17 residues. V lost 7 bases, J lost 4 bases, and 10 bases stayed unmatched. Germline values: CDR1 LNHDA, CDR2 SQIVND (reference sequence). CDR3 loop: CASTSRDRGDGANVLTF. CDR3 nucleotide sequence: TGTGCCAGTACCAGCCGGGACAGGGGAGACGGGGCCAACGTCCTGACTTTC.

The CDR3 loop is CASSLDIVEETQYF. In DNA form, the CDR3 reads TGTGCCAGCAGCTTAGACATCGTAGAAGAGACCCAGTACTTC. This sequence joins TRBV7-9 and TRBJ2-5, with unresolved D. CDR3 size: 14 residues. Germline lookup yields CDR1 SEHNR and CDR2 FQNEAQ (reference sequence). Trimming cost V 1 base and J 3 bases, with 9 bases left between them.

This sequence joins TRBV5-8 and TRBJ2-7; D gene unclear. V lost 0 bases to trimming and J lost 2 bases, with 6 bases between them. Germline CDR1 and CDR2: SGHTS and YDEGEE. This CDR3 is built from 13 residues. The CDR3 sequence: CASSLGRTYEQYF. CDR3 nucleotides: TGTGCCAGCAGCTTGGGCCGTACCTACGAGCAGTACTTC.

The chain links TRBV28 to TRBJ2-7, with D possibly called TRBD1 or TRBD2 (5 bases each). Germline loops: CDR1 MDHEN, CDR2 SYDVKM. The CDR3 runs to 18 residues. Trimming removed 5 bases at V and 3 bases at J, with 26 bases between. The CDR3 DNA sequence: TGTGCCAGCAGTAGTCATCCGGGACCCCAAGGACCTTACTACGAGCAGTACTTC. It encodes CASSSHPGPQGPYYEQYF.

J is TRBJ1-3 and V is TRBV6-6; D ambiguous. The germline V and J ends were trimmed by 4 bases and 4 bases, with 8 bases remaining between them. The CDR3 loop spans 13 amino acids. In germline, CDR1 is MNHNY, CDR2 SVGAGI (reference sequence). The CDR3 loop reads CASSSSPGNTIYF. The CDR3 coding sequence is TGTGCCAGCAGTTCTTCCCCCGGAAACACCATATATTTT.